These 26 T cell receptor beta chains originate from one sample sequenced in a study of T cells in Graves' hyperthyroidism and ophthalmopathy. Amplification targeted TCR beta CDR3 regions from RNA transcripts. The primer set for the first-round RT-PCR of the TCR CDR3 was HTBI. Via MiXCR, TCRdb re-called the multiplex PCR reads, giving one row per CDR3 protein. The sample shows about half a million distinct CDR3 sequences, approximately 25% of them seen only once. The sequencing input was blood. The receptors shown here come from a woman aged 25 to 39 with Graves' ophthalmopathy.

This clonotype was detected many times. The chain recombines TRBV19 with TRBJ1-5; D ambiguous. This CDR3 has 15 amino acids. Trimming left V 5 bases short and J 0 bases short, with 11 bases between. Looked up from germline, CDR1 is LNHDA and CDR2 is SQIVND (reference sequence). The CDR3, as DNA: TGTGCCAGTAGTGACGGACTCGATAGCAATCAGCCCCAGCATTTT. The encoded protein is CASSDGLDSNQPQHF.

The CDR3 coding sequence is TGTGCCAGCAGTAAGGGTCCGAACACTGAAGCTTTCTTT. Its protein product is CASSKGPNTEAFF. The chain carries TRBV6-4 and TRBJ1-1; D is unclear. V was clipped by 5 bases and J by 1 base, with 8 bases between them. The V gene's germline CDR1 is MRHNA and CDR2 SNTAGT. This CDR3 has 13 amino acids.

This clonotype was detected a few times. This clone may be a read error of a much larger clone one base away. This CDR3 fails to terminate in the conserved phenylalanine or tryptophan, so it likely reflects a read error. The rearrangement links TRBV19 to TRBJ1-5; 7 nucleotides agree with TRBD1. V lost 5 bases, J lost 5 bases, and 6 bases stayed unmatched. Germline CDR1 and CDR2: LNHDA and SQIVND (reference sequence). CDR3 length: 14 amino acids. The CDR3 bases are TGTGCCAGTAGTCTCGGGACAGATTATCAGCCCCAGCATTTG. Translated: CASSLGTDYQPQHL.

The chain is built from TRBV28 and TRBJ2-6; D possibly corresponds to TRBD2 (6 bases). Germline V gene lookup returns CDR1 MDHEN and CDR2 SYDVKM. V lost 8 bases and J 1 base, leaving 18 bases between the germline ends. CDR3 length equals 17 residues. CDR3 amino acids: CASGGAGIRSGANVLTF. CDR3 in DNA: TGTGCCAGCGGAGGGGCGGGGATCAGGTCTGGGGCCAACGTCCTGACTTTC.

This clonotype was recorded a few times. DNA for the CDR3: TGCAGTGCTAAAATGCCGATTTCTAGCTCCTACGAGCAGTACTTC. Translating it yields CSAKMPISSSYEQYF. The chain carries TRBV20-1 and TRBJ2-7; unclear D gene. The germline V gene encodes CDR1 DFQATT and CDR2 SNEGSKA (reference sequence). Trimming stripped 4 bases from V and 0 bases from J, with 16 bases between. The CDR3 contains 15 residues.

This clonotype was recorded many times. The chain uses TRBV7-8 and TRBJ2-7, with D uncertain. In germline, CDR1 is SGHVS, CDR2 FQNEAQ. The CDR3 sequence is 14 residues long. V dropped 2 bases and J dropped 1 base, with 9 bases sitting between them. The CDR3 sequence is CASSLRDQSYEQYF. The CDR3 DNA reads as TGTGCCAGCAGCTTACGCGACCAATCCTACGAGCAGTACTTC.

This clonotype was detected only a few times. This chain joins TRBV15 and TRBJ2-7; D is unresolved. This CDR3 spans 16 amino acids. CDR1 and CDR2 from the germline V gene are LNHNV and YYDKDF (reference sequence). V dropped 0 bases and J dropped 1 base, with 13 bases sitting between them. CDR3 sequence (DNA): TGTGCCACCAGCAGAGATGGTAGGTCCGCTTCCTACGAGCAGTACTTC. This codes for CATSRDGRSASYEQYF. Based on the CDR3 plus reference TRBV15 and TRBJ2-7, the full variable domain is DAMVIQNPRYQVTQFGKPVTLSCSQTLNHNVMYWYQQKSSQAPKLLFHYYDKDFNNEADTPDNFQSRRPNTSFCFLDIRSPGLGDTAMYLCATSRDGRSASYEQYFGPGTRLTVT.

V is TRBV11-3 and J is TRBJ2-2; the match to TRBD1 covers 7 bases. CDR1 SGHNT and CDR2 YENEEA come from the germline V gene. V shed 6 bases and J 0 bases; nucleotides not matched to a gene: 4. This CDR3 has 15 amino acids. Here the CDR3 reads CASSTGASNTGELFF. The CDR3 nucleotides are TGTGCCAGCAGTACAGGGGCTTCGAACACCGGGGAGCTGTTTTTT.

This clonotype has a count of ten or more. The CDR3 DNA reads as TGCGCCAGCAGCACCGGGACTACGACTACTAACTATGGCTACACCTTC. This codes for CASSTGTTTTNYGYTF. The chain couples TRBV5-1 to TRBJ1-2; the D gene is possibly TRBD1 (5 bases). CDR1 is SGHRS and CDR2 is YFSETQ in the germline V gene. V was pared by 4 bases and J by 0 bases, with 16 bases between. This CDR3 has 16 amino acids.

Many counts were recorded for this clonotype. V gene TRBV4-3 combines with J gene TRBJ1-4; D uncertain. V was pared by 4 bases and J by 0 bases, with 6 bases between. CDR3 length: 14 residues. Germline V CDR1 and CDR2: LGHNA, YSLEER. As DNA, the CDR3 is TGCGCCAGCAGCCCGTCTGCAACTAATGAAAAACTGTTTTTT. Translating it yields CASSPSATNEKLFF.

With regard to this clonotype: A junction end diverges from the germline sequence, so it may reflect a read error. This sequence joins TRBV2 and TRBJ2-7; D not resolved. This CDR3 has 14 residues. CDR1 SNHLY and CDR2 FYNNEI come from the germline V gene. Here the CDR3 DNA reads TGTGCCATCAGTGAGTCGAGGCGACCGTACGAGCAGTACTTC. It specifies CAISESRRPYEQYF.

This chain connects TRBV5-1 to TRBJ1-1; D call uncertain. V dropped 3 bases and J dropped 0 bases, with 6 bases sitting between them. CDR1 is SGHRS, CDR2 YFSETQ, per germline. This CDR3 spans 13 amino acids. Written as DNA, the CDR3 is TGCGCCAGCAGCTCGGATATGAACACTGAAGCTTTCTTT. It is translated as CASSSDMNTEAFF.

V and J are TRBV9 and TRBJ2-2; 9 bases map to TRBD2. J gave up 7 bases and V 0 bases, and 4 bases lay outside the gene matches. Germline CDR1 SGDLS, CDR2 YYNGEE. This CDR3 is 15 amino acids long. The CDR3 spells CASSVAGLAIGELFF. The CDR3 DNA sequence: TGTGCCAGCAGCGTAGCGGGACTAGCAATCGGGGAGCTGTTTTTT.

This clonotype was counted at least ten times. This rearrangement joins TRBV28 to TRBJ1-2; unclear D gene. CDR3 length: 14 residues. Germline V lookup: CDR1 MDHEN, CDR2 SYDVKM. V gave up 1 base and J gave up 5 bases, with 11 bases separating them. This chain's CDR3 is CASSLFPRLYGYTF. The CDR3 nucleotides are TGTGCCAGCAGTTTATTCCCGAGACTATATGGCTACACCTTC.

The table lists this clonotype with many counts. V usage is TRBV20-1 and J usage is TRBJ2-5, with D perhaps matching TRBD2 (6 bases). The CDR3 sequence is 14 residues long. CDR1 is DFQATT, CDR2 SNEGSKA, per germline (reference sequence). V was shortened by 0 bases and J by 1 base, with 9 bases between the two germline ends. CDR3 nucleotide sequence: TGCAGTGCTAGAGAGTGGGGGGTCCAAGAGACCCAGTACTTC. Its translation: CSAREWGVQETQYF.

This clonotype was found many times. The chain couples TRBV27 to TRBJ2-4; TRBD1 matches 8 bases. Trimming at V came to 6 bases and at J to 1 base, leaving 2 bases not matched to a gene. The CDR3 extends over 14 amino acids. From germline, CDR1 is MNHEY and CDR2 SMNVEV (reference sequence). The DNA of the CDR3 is TGTGCCAGCAGGGACAGGGTCGCCAAAAACATTCAGTACTTC. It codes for CASRDRVAKNIQYF.

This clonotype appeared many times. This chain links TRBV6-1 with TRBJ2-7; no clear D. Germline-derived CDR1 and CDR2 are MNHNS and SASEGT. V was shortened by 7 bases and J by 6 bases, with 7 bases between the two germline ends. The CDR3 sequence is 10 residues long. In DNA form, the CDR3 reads TGTGCCAGCACCCGGCCCGAGCAGTACTTC. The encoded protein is CASTRPEQYF.

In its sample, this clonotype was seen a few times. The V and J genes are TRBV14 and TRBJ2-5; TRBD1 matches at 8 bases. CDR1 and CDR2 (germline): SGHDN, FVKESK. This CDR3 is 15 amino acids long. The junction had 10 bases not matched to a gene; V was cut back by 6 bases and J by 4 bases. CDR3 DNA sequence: TGTGCCAGCAGTCGGAAGGCAGGGGGCGGAGAGACCCAGTACTTC. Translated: CASSRKAGGGETQYF. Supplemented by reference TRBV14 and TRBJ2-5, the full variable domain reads EAGVTQFPSHSVIEKGQTVTLRCDPISGHDNLYWYRRVMGKEIKFLLHFVKESKQDESGMPNNRFLAERTGGTYSTLKVQPAELEDSGVYFCASSRKAGGGETQYFGPGTRLLVL.

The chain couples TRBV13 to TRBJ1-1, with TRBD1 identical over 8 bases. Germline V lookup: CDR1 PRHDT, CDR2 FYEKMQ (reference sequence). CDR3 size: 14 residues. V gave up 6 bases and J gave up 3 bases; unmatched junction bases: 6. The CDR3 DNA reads TGTGCCAGCAGGGCTAACAGGGGGGACACTGAAGCTTTCTTT. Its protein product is CASRANRGDTEAFF.

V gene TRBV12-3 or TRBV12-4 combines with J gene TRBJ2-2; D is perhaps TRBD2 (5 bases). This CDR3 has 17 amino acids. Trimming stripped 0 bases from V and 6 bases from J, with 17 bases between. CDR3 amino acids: CASSLAHAGGLSGELFF. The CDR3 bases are TGTGCCAGCAGTTTAGCGCATGCGGGTGGCTTGTCCGGGGAGCTGTTTTTT.

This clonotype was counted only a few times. CDR3 amino acids: CSTRDIEAFF. The DNA of the CDR3 is TGCAGCACCAGGGACATTGAAGCTTTCTTT. The rearrangement joins TRBV29-1 to TRBJ1-1, with a tentative D call TRBD1 (6 bases). The CDR3 has 10 residues. Trimming took off 8 bases at V and 7 bases at J, with 11 bases between the two ends. The germline V gene has CDR1 SQVTM and CDR2 ANQGSEA.

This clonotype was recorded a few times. The CDR3 region is CASTPGTSSYEQYF. The CDR3 region has the DNA TGTGCCAGCACCCCCGGGACATCCTCCTACGAGCAGTACTTC. The chain carries TRBV12-3 or TRBV12-4 and TRBJ2-7; D may be TRBD1 (6 bases). The germline V and J ends were trimmed by 7 bases and 0 bases, with 13 bases remaining between them. The CDR3 is 14 residues long.

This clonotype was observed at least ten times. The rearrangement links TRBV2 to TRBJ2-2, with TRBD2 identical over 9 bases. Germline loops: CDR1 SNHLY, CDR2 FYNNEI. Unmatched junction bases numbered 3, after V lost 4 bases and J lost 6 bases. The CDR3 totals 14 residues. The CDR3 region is CASSGTSVAGELFF. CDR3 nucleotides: TGTGCCAGCAGTGGGACTAGCGTCGCCGGGGAGCTGTTTTTT. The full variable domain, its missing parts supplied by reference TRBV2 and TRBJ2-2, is EPEVTQTPSHQVTQMGQEVILRCVPISNHLYFYWYRQILGQKVEFLVSFYNNEISEKSEIFDDQFSVERPDGSNFTLKIRSTKLEDSAMYFCASSGTSVAGELFFGEGSRLTVL.

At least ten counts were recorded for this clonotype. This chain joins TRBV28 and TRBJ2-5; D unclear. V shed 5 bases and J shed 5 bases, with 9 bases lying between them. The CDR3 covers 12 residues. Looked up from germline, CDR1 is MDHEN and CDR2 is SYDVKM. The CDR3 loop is CASSPAWETQYF. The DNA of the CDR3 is TGTGCCAGCAGTCCGGCTTGGGAGACCCAGTACTTC.

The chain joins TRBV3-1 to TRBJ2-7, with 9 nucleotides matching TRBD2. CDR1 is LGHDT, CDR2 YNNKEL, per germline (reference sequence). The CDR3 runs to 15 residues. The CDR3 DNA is TGTGCCAGCAGCCAAGCGGGACTAGCTATCCACGAGCATTACGTC. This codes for CASSQAGLAIHEHYV.

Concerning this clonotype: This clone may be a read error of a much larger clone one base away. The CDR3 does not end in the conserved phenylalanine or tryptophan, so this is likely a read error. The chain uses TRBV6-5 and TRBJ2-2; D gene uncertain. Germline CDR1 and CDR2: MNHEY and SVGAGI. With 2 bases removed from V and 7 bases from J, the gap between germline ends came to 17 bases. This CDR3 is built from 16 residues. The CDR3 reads CASSYRTAGLDGELFL. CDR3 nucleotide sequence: TGTGCCAGCAGTTACCGAACGGCCGGGCTTGACGGGGAGCTGTTTCTT.